This T cell receptor beta chain was captured by sequencing in a study of cytomegalovirus exposure and HLA in healthy donors. Study as a whole: Unique TCR beta sequences numbering approximately 100 million came from 150 million to 200 million T cells in an earlier analysis.

Study-level findings and limits: In vitro work confirmed that a few CMV-associated chains recognize CMV antigens. In a later analysis, TCR beta V- and J-gene trimming was associated with a missense DCLRE1C variant. Reportedly, a later analysis found an Asian-associated ancestry cluster had fewer N-insertions than the approximately 670-donor mean.

As regards this clone: Its antigen is unknown.

The V gene end was trimmed by 1 base and the J gene end by 2 bases; junction bases not matched to a gene: 8. Looked up from germline, CDR1 is SGHDT and CDR2 is YYEEEE. CDR3 size: 17 residues. The study ran its PCR with 60 Vbeta and 13 Jbeta primers. The table came from immunoSEQ multiplex PCR; TCRdb's copy has only in-frame clones and leaves some out. There are about 130,000 clones in the sample; roughly 82% occur only once, and 2.5% to 3% lies in the top ten. This TCR was recovered from a young woman in good health and CMV-seropositive. Source material: PBMCs. The rearrangement joins TRBV5-6 to TRBJ2-5; TRBD2 matches 10 bases. The CDR3 coding sequence is TGTGCCAGCAGCTTGAAGTCGAAGCGGGGGGGGCAAGAGACCCAGTACTTC. Translating it yields CASSLKSKRGGQETQYF.